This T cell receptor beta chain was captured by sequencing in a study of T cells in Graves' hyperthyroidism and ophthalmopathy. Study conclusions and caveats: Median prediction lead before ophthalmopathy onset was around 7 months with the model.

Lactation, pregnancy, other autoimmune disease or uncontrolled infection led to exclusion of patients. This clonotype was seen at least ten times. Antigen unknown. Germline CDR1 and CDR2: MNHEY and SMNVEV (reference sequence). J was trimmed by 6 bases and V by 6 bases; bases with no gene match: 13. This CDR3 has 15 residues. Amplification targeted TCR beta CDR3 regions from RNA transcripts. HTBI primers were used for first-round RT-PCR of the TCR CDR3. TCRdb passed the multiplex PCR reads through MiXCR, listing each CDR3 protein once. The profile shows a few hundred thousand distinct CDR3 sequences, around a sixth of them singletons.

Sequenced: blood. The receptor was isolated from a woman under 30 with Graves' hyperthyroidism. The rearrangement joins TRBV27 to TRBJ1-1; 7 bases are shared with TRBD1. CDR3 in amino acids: CASSPYRTGDPEAFF. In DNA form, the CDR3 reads TGTGCCAGCAGCCCGTACCGGACAGGCGACCCTGAAGCTTTCTTT.